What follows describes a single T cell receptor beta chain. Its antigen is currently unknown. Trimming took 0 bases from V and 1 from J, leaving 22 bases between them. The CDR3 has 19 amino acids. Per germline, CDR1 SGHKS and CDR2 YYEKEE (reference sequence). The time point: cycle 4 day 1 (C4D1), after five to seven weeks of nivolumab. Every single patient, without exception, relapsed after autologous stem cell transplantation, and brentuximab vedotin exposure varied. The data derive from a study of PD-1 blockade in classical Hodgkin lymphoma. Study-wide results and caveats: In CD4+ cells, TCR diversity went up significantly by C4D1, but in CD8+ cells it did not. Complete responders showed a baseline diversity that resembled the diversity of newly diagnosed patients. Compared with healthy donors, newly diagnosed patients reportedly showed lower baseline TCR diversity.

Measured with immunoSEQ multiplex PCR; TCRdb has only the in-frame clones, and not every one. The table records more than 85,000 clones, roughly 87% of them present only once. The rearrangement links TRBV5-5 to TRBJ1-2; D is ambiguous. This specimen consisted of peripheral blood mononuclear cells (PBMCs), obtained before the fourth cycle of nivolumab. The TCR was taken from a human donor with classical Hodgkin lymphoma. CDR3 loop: CASSLDLSRAPDFNYGYTF. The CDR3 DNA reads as TGTGCCAGCAGCTTGGATTTGAGCCGGGCTCCAGACTTTAACTATGGCTACACCTTC.